A single sample is the source of the 28 T cell receptor beta chains below, sequenced in a study of T cell repertoires in cytomegalovirus infection. TCRdb re-called the reads with MiXCR, one entry per CDR3 protein. The top ten hold under 2% of the sample, which has fewer than 250,000 distinct CDR3 sequences, 9% to 15% seen once. The sequenced sample consisted of PBMCs. These receptors were taken from a human donor in good health (CMV status not recorded). Some clones in this sample may be carry-over from other donors' samples.

This clonotype occurred many times. This chain uses TRBV7-2 with TRBJ1-5; D unresolved. Between the trimmed V and J ends, which lost 4 bases and 0 bases, there was a span of 13 bases. This CDR3 contains 16 residues. The germline V gene has CDR1 SGHTA and CDR2 FQGNSA. Written as DNA, the CDR3 is TGTGCCAGCAGCTCTACAAGACCGAATAGCAATCAGCCCCAGCATTTT. Residues: CASSSTRPNSNQPQHF.

This clonotype has at least ten counts. The chain is built from TRBV7-2 and TRBJ1-2; TRBD1 aligns across 9 bases. The CDR3 sequence is 15 residues long. Germline trimming cut 5 bases from V and 2 bases from J; bases unmatched to any gene: 6. Germline V CDR1 and CDR2: SGHTA, FQGNSA. The CDR3 loop reads CASSESGTGNYGYTF. The CDR3, as DNA: TGTGCCAGCAGCGAATCCGGGACAGGGAACTATGGCTACACCTTC.

This clonotype showed up many times. The chain combines TRBV7-2 with TRBJ1-3; the D gene is possibly TRBD1 (5 bases). The germline V gene has CDR1 SGHTA and CDR2 FQGNSA. The germline V and J ends were trimmed by 5 bases and 4 bases, with 18 bases remaining between them. CDR3 length equals 16 residues. In DNA, the CDR3 is TGTGCCAGCAGCGTAAACTTACAGGTCGGGGGAAACACCATATATTTT. Its translation is CASSVNLQVGGNTIYF.

With regard to this clonotype: This sequence may be a read error, since a much larger clone differs from it by one base. The J gene is TRBJ1-6, the V gene TRBV6-2 or TRBV6-3, with D tentatively TRBD1 (5 bases). This CDR3 comprises 12 residues. CDR1 is MNHEY, CDR2 SVGEGT, per germline. CDR3 coding DNA: TGTGCCGGCAGTTACTCCCAGGGACCCCTCCACTTT. Translating gives CAGSYSQGPLHF.

Concerning this clonotype itself: This may stem from a read error, because a much larger clone lies one nucleotide away. The rearrangement joins TRBV7-3 to TRBJ2-3; weak D call: TRBD2 (6 bases). CDR1 SGHTA and CDR2 FQGTGA come from the germline V gene. This CDR3 spans 16 amino acids. The CDR3 region is CASSSLAGSNTDAQYF. CDR3 sequence (DNA): TGTGCCAGCAGCTCACTGGCGGGATCTAACACAGATGCGCAGTATTTT.

This clonotype was counted between two and nine times. The chain recombines TRBV4-2 with TRBJ2-2, with D possibly being TRBD1 (6 bases). The CDR3 runs to 15 residues. V gave up 1 base and J gave up 3 bases, with 9 bases separating them. Germline-derived CDR1 and CDR2 are LGHNA and YNFKEQ. CDR3 residues: CASSQGNRDTGELFF. For the CDR3, the DNA is TGTGCCAGCAGCCAAGGGAACAGGGACACCGGGGAGCTGTTTTTT.

There are many counts of this clonotype. V gene TRBV9 combines with J gene TRBJ2-1; the D gene is possibly TRBD2 (6 bases). Germline V gives CDR1 SGDLS, CDR2 YYNGEE. With 5 bases removed from V and 4 bases from J, the gap between germline ends came to 16 bases. The CDR3 spans 15 residues. DNA of the CDR3: TGTGCCAGCAGAGAAGCGGGCCAAGAATACAATGAGCAGTTCTTC. This translates into CASREAGQEYNEQFF.

This clonotype was found many times. This rearrangement joins TRBV7-2 to TRBJ2-3; no clear D. V shed 7 bases and J shed 4 bases, with 12 bases lying between them. Germline lookup yields CDR1 SGHTA and CDR2 FQGNSA. This CDR3 comprises 13 residues. The CDR3 region has the DNA TGTGCCAGCAACCGTATCCCCGCAGATACGCAGTATTTT. It yields the protein CASNRIPADTQYF. The whole variable domain, remainder taken from reference TRBV7-2 and TRBJ2-3, is GAGVSQSPSNKVTEKGKDVELRCDPISGHTALYWYRQSLGQGLEFLIYFQGNSAPDKSGLPSDRFSAERTGGSVSTLTIQRTQQEDSAVYLCASNRIPADTQYFGPGTRLTVL.

This sequence joins TRBV28 and TRBJ2-7; D call uncertain. V lost 3 bases to trimming and J lost 2 bases, with 11 bases between them. CDR1 MDHEN and CDR2 SYDVKM come from the germline V gene. The CDR3 has 14 amino acids. The CDR3 protein is CASSLPRNPYEQYF. CDR3 nucleotide sequence: TGTGCCAGCAGTTTGCCGCGGAACCCCTACGAGCAGTACTTC.

The chain combines TRBV20-1 with TRBJ2-7, with a weak D call TRBD1 (7 bases). The germline V gene has CDR1 DFQATT and CDR2 SNEGSKA (reference sequence). CDR3 length equals 13 residues. V dropped 6 bases and J dropped 1 base, with 13 bases sitting between them. The chain's CDR3 is CSARGDGSYEQYF. In DNA, the CDR3 is TGCAGTGCCAGGGGGGACGGATCCTACGAGCAGTACTTC.

This clonotype was detected many times. The V gene is TRBV7-2, the J gene TRBJ2-1, with 10 nucleotides matching TRBD2. The CDR3 spans 17 residues. The J segment lost 4 bases and the V segment lost 4 bases, leaving 10 bases of the junction unmatched. CDR1 is SGHTA, CDR2 FQGNSA, per germline. The CDR3 protein is CASSSYFTSGIYNEQFF. CDR3 in DNA: TGTGCCAGCAGCTCCTACTTTACTAGCGGGATTTACAATGAGCAGTTCTTC.

The chain carries TRBV6-5 and TRBJ1-3, with D maybe TRBD1 (5 bases). Deletions cut 8 bases from V and 0 bases from J, with 17 bases between. The CDR3 sequence is 16 residues long. Per the germline V gene, CDR1 is MNHEY and CDR2 is SVGAGI. CDR3 nucleotides: TGTGCCAGCGGTGAAACCGGGACCGGCTCTGGAAACACCATATATTTT. As protein: CASGETGTGSGNTIYF.

At least ten counts were recorded for this clonotype. The chain joins TRBV7-2 to TRBJ1-5; D gene ambiguous. CDR1 and CDR2 from the germline V gene are SGHTA and FQGNSA. This CDR3 spans 15 amino acids. The germline V and J ends were trimmed by 1 base and 0 bases, with 7 bases remaining between them. CDR3 DNA: TGTGCCAGCAGCTTAGAGGTCGGTAGCAATCAGCCCCAGCATTTT. Translating gives CASSLEVGSNQPQHF.

This clonotype has ten or more counts. V gene TRBV7-2 combines with J gene TRBJ2-7; D is unresolved. Trimming removed 6 bases from V and 0 bases from J, with 12 bases in between. The CDR3 has 14 residues. Germline V gives CDR1 SGHTA, CDR2 FQGNSA. The CDR3 loop is CASRVDPNSYEQYF. For the CDR3, the DNA is TGTGCCAGCAGAGTGGACCCGAACTCCTACGAGCAGTACTTC. The entire variable domain, with the rest obtained from reference TRBV7-2 and TRBJ2-7, is as follows: GAGVSQSPSNKVTEKGKDVELRCDPISGHTALYWYRQSLGQGLEFLIYFQGNSAPDKSGLPSDRFSAERTGGSVSTLTIQRTQQEDSAVYLCASRVDPNSYEQYFGPGTRLTVT.

The genes are TRBV20-1 and TRBJ2-1; perhaps TRBD1 as D (6 bases). V was clipped by 6 bases and J by 5 bases, with 17 bases between them. This CDR3 spans 14 amino acids. CDR1 and CDR2 (germline): DFQATT, SNEGSKA (reference sequence). The CDR3: CSAHPGGNHNEQFF. In DNA form, the CDR3 reads TGCAGTGCCCACCCTGGGGGCAATCACAATGAGCAGTTCTTC.

This clonotype was counted between two and nine times. Written as DNA, the CDR3 is TGCAGTGCTAGCCTTCAGGGTCGGACTGAAGCTTTCTTT. Protein sequence: CSASLQGRTEAFF. The rearrangement links TRBV20-1 to TRBJ1-1; a weak D match, TRBD1 (5 bases). Germline V CDR1 and CDR2: DFQATT, SNEGSKA (reference sequence). The V end was cut by 3 bases, the J end by 5 bases, with 13 bases between. This CDR3 is 13 amino acids long.

This clonotype has only a few counts. The chain has TRBV5-1 and TRBJ2-7, with TRBD2 matching over 11 bases. This CDR3 contains 15 residues. V shed 2 bases and J 4 bases; nucleotides not matched to a gene: 5. CDR1 and CDR2 (germline): SGHRS, YFSETQ. CDR3 bases: TGCGCCAGCAGCTTAACTAGCGGGAGTAGATACGAGCAGTACTTC. This gives the protein CASSLTSGSRYEQYF.

The chain recombines TRBV20-1 with TRBJ2-3; 10 positions agree with TRBD2. Germline loops: CDR1 DFQATT, CDR2 SNEGSKA (reference sequence). This CDR3 spans 16 amino acids. Unmatched junction bases numbered 11, after V lost 4 bases and J lost 4 bases. In DNA, the CDR3 is TGCAGTGCTACTAACAGCGGGGGGGCCAGATCAGATACGCAGTATTTT. As protein: CSATNSGGARSDTQYF.

This clonotype was counted at least ten times. CDR3 bases: TGTGCCAGCAGCTTAGTAAAGATTGGTTCACCCCTCCACTTT. Protein sequence: CASSLVKIGSPLHF. The chain uses TRBV7-2 and TRBJ1-6, with unresolved D. The CDR3 is 14 amino acids. V shed 1 base and J shed 9 bases, with 10 bases lying between them. Per germline, CDR1 SGHTA and CDR2 FQGNSA.

This clonotype has a handful of counts. The gene calls are TRBV7-8 and TRBJ2-5, with D perhaps given as TRBD1 or TRBD2 (6 bases each). The CDR3 has 16 residues. Germline lookup yields CDR1 SGHVS and CDR2 FQNEAQ. V lost 7 bases to trimming and J lost 5 bases, with 23 bases between them. The CDR3 region has the DNA TGTGCCAGCATTTCCGGGGTGGCGGGAACAGGGGAGACCCAGTACTTC. Its protein product is CASISGVAGTGETQYF.

This chain links TRBV29-1 with TRBJ2-2, with 12 positions matching TRBD2. Germline lookup yields CDR1 SQVTM and CDR2 ANQGSEA. The CDR3 sequence is 13 residues long. J was trimmed by 7 bases and V by 6 bases; bases with no gene match: 3. This chain's CDR3 is CSVLAGGGGELFF. The CDR3 DNA reads TGCAGCGTCCTAGCGGGAGGGGGCGGGGAGCTGTTTTTT.

This sequence joins TRBV28 and TRBJ2-5, with unresolved D. Deletions cut 7 bases from V and 1 base from J, with 13 bases between. There are 14 residues in the CDR3. The germline CDR1 and CDR2 sequences are MDHEN and SYDVKM. In DNA, the CDR3 is TGTGCCAGCACCCTCGCAGGATCCCAAGAGACCCAGTACTTC. It encodes CASTLAGSQETQYF.

This clonotype was seen at least ten times. This chain links TRBV12-3 or TRBV12-4 with TRBJ1-1; TRBD1 matches 7 bases. The J segment lost 5 bases and the V segment lost 3 bases, leaving 3 bases of the junction unmatched. The CDR3 loop spans 13 amino acids. The CDR3 is CASSFNRGTEAFF. The CDR3 coding sequence is TGTGCCAGCAGTTTTAACAGGGGTACTGAAGCTTTCTTT.

The chain employs TRBV29-1 and TRBJ2-5; 8 bases are shared with TRBD1. V was clipped by 6 bases and J by 4 bases; unmatched bases: 13. This CDR3 has 15 residues. Germline CDR1 SQVTM, CDR2 ANQGSEA. The CDR3 DNA follows: TGCAGCGTCGTTTTGAGGGACAGGCGACGAGAGACCCAGTACTTC. Amino acid sequence: CSVVLRDRRRETQYF. Supplemented by reference TRBV29-1 and TRBJ2-5, the full variable domain reads SAVISQKPSRDICQRGTSLTIQCQVDSQVTMMFWYRQQPGQSLTLIATANQGSEATYESGFVIDKFPISRPNLTFSTLTVSNMSPEDSSIYLCSVVLRDRRRETQYFGPGTRLLVL.

This clonotype showed up many times. This chain connects TRBV7-8 to TRBJ2-7; D is unclear. From germline, CDR1 is SGHVS and CDR2 FQNEAQ. The V and J ends lost 5 bases and 5 bases respectively, with 7 bases between them. The length of the CDR3 is 11 residues. CDR3 sequence reads: CASSPVDEQYF. CDR3 DNA sequence: TGTGCCAGCAGCCCCGTAGACGAGCAGTACTTC.

This clonotype has only a few counts. The chain couples TRBV5-1 to TRBJ1-3; D not resolved. The germline V and J ends were trimmed by 1 base and 0 bases, with 11 bases remaining between them. The CDR3 length is 16 residues. CDR1 is SGHRS and CDR2 is YFSETQ in the germline V gene. Here the CDR3 reads CASSLSRLNSGNTIYF. The CDR3 region has the DNA TGCGCCAGCAGCTTGTCACGGCTGAACTCTGGAAACACCATATATTTT.

The CDR3 coding sequence is TGCAGCGTTGAAGTGAGGGAGGGAGAGACCCAGTACTTC. Translating it yields CSVEVREGETQYF. The V gene is TRBV29-1, the J gene TRBJ2-5, with TRBD2 identical over 7 bases. V shed 1 base, J shed 4 bases, and the junction held 3 bases outside the gene matches. This CDR3 comprises 13 residues. The germline CDR1 and CDR2 sequences are SQVTM and ANQGSEA.

J is TRBJ1-1 and V is TRBV29-1, with D hard to call. CDR3 length equals 14 residues. The V end was cut by 7 bases, the J end by 1 base, with 16 bases between. CDR1 and CDR2 from the germline V gene are SQVTM and ANQGSEA. This CDR3 reads CSGGSMTRNTEAFF. The CDR3 region has the DNA TGCAGCGGAGGTAGTATGACGAGGAACACTGAAGCTTTCTTT.